The rows below give T cell receptor beta chains drawn from one sample of a study of Graves' ophthalmopathy and Graves' hyperthyroidism. TCRdb re-called the multiplex PCR reads through MiXCR, storing one row per CDR3 protein. The sample yields about 1.1 million distinct CDR3 sequences, about 36% seen once. Input material: peripheral blood or thyroid tissue (not recorded which). Receptors were obtained from an adult man with Graves' hyperthyroidism. The CDR3 runs from the conserved cysteine through the conserved F or W. The D gene is left open where the match is weak. The listing skips clone size in some rows; elsewhere it reads once, few, many or a size class.

size: many
V: TRBV2
D: TRBD2
J: TRBJ2-7
DNA: TGTGCCAGCAGTAGGACTAGTCGGTACGAGCAGTACTTC
CDR3: CASSRTSRYEQYF

size: NA
V: TRBV12-3/TRBV12-4
D: TRBD1
J: TRBJ1-2
DNA: TGTGCCAGCAGTTTACGGACAGGACTCTATGGCTACACCTTC
CDR3: CASSLRTGLYGYTF

size: few
V: TRBV19
D: NA
J: TRBJ1-6
DNA: TGTGCCAGTAGGAGCAAAAGGGGGGGACAACGCTTATCGGATTCACCCCTCCACTTT
CDR3: CASRSKRGGQRLSDSPLHF

size: many
V: TRBV14
D: TRBD1
J: TRBJ1-4
DNA: TGTGCCAGCAGCGCCAGGGGGTGGAATGAAAAACTGTTTTTT
CDR3: CASSARGWNEKLFF

size: many
V: TRBV7-2
D: NA
J: TRBJ1-1
DNA: TGTGCCAGCAGCTCCCCCGGAGCGAACACTGAAGCTTTCTTT
CDR3: CASSSPGANTEAFF

size: many
V: TRBV2
D: TRBD1
J: TRBJ1-2
DNA: TGTGCCAGCGTTTCCCTACCGGGACAGAATAACTATGGCTACACCTTC
CDR3: CASVSLPGQNNYGYTF

size: many
V: TRBV5-1
D: NA
J: TRBJ2-5
DNA: TGCGCCAGCAGCTGGTCCCAAGAGACCCAGTACTTC
CDR3: CASSWSQETQYF

size: many
V: TRBV12-3/TRBV12-4
D: TRBD1
J: TRBJ2-5
DNA: TGTGCCAGCAGCCTCGGACAGGCTGAGGGTCCCCAGTACTTC
CDR3: CASSLGQAEGPQYF

size: many
V: TRBV6-1
D: TRBD1
J: TRBJ1-5
DNA: TGTGCCAGCATGGACAGGGGAAGCAATCAGCCCCAGCATTTT
CDR3: CASMDRGSNQPQHF

size: NA
V: TRBV10-1
D: TRBD1
J: TRBJ2-3
DNA: TGCGCCAGCAGTGATTGGCAGGGGGACACAGATACGCAGTATTTT
CDR3: CASSDWQGDTDTQYF

size: NA
V: TRBV10-3
D: NA
J: TRBJ1-5
DNA: TGTGCCATCAGTGGGACATTTCAGCCCCAGCATTTT
CDR3: CAISGTFQPQHF

size: many
V: TRBV10-3
D: NA
J: TRBJ2-2
DNA: TGTGCCATCAAAGGTAGCGGTCCCACCGGGGAGCTGTTTTTT
CDR3: CAIKGSGPTGELFF

size: NA
V: TRBV25-1
D: TRBD2
J: TRBJ2-5
DNA: TGTGCTAGTACTTCTAGCGGGGGCTCCCGGGAAGAGACCCAGTACTTC
CDR3: CASTSSGGSREETQYF

size: NA
V: TRBV20-1
D: TRBD1
J: TRBJ1-2
DNA: TGCAGTGCTTCTGAAACAGGGGGCTATGGCTACACCTTC
CDR3: CSASETGGYGYTF

size: NA
V: TRBV29-1
D: NA
J: TRBJ1-1
DNA: TGCAGCGTTGAAGATGACGCGGGGGGGCCTTTCTTT
CDR3: CSVEDDAGGPFF

size: NA
V: TRBV25-1
D: TRBD1
J: TRBJ2-7
DNA: TGTGCCAGCCGAGGACAGGGGGCGTCCTCCTACGAGCAGTACTTC
CDR3: CASRGQGASSYEQYF

size: few
V: TRBV6-5
D: NA
J: TRBJ1-1
DNA: TGTGCCAGCAGTAAAAGAGGGGCCAACACTGAAGCTTTCTTT
CDR3: CASSKRGANTEAFF

size: many
V: TRBV25-1
D: NA
J: TRBJ1-1
DNA: TGTGCCAGCAGTGAATATAACCTGAACACTGAAGCTTTCTTT
CDR3: CASSEYNLNTEAFF

size: NA
V: TRBV29-1
D: NA
J: TRBJ1-1
DNA: TGCAGCGTTGAGGCGGGAGGGAACACTGAAGCTTTCTTT
CDR3: CSVEAGGNTEAFF

size: NA
V: TRBV14
D: NA
J: TRBJ1-2
DNA: TGTGCCAGCAGCCAAGATCATCAGTCAGTGAATGGCTACACCTTC
CDR3: CASSQDHQSVNGYTF

size: NA
V: TRBV7-9
D: NA
J: TRBJ2-7
DNA: TGTGCCAGCAGCTCGTCGGGGCATCCCATCTACGAGCAGTACTTC
CDR3: CASSSSGHPIYEQYF

size: once
V: TRBV10-3
D: TRBD1
J: TRBJ1-2
DNA: TGTGCGGCGACAGGGGCCTATGGCTACACCTTC
CDR3: CAATGAYGYTF

size: many
V: TRBV7-8
D: TRBD1
J: TRBJ2-2
DNA: TGTGCCAGCAGGGACGGCCGACAGGGTCTAGCCGGGGAGCTGTTTTTT
CDR3: CASRDGRQGLAGELFF

size: NA
V: TRBV5-6
D: NA
J: TRBJ1-6
DNA: TGTGCCAGCAGCTTGGGGACAGCTTCACCCCTCCACTTT
CDR3: CASSLGTASPLHF

size: many
V: TRBV7-2
D: NA
J: TRBJ2-5
DNA: TGTGCCAGCAGCGGCGGGGTGCGAGAGACCCAGTACTTC
CDR3: CASSGGVRETQYF

size: few
V: TRBV2
D: NA
J: TRBJ2-6
DNA: TGTGCCAGCTCTAGGTCTGGGGCCGACGTCCTGACTTTC
CDR3: CASSRSGADVLTF

size: NA
V: TRBV10-3
D: TRBD1
J: TRBJ1-5
DNA: TGTGCCAGCAGTTTGGGACAGGGGTTCCATCAGCCCCAGCATTTT
CDR3: CASSLGQGFHQPQHF

size: many
V: TRBV7-8
D: NA
J: TRBJ1-2
DNA: TGTGCCAGCAGCCCACTCCGGGGGGGCGTAGGGGACTATGGCTACACCTTC
CDR3: CASSPLRGGVGDYGYTF

size: NA
V: TRBV7-2
D: NA
J: TRBJ1-6
DNA: TGTGCCAGCAGCTTAGTCGAGGGGAATGATTCACCCCTCCACTTT
CDR3: CASSLVEGNDSPLHF

size: once
V: TRBV25-1
D: NA
J: TRBJ2-5
DNA: TGTGCCAGCAGTGAATTCCCGGGGCGGGCAGGCCAGTACTTC
CDR3: CASSEFPGRAGQYF

size: NA
V: TRBV15
D: TRBD1
J: TRBJ1-2
DNA: TGTGCCACCAGCGATGATAACAGGGGCTCTAGCTATGGCTACACCTTC
CDR3: CATSDDNRGSSYGYTF

size: once
V: TRBV5-5
D: TRBD1
J: TRBJ2-7
DNA: TGTGCCAGCAGCGGGGGACAGGGGGGAGTCTTCCACGAGCAGTACTTC
CDR3: CASSGGQGGVFHEQYF